This passage covers 32 T cell receptor beta chains from one sample sequenced in a study of T cells in Graves' hyperthyroidism and ophthalmopathy. Amplified TCR beta CDR3 regions derived from RNA transcripts. Carried out on the TCR CDR3, a first-round RT-PCR used the HTBI primer set. One entry per CDR3 protein results from TCRdb running MiXCR on the multiplex PCR reads. The repertoire holds about 570,000 distinct CDR3 sequences, with just over 45% as singletons. Sequencing was carried out using peripheral blood or thyroid tissue (not recorded which). The receptors shown here come from an adult woman with Graves' disease, either hyperthyroidism or ophthalmopathy (not recorded which).

The V gene is TRBV28, the J gene TRBJ1-1, with D perhaps matching TRBD1 (5 bases). Per the germline V gene, CDR1 is MDHEN and CDR2 is SYDVKM. Trimming left V 5 bases short and J 1 base short, with 17 bases between. The CDR3 is 16 amino acids. In DNA form, the CDR3 reads TGTGCCAGCAGTCTGGCACCTGTGGGGGGGAACACTGAAGCTTTCTTT. Protein sequence: CASSLAPVGGNTEAFF.

The V gene is TRBV15, the J gene TRBJ1-4, with D possibly matching TRBD1 (5 bases). The germline V gene has CDR1 LNHNV and CDR2 YYDKDF (reference sequence). Trimming took 0 bases from V and 7 from J, leaving 12 bases between them. The CDR3 spans 15 residues. For the CDR3, the DNA is TGTGCCACCAGCAGAGATGTGGGTCAGGGTGAAAAACTGTTTTTT. Translated: CATSRDVGQGEKLFF.

In this sample, this clonotype turned up many times. The chain combines TRBV15 with TRBJ1-5; D not certain. With 7 bases removed from V and 4 bases from J, the gap between germline ends came to 17 bases. Germline lookup yields CDR1 LNHNV and CDR2 YYDKDF (reference sequence). This CDR3 comprises 15 residues. The CDR3 nucleotides are TGTGCCACCAAACCCTCCCCCATAGGGAATCAGCCCCAGCATTTT. Translation: CATKPSPIGNQPQHF.

This clonotype was counted many times. The chain carries TRBV4-2 and TRBJ2-5; no reliable D call. The CDR3 sequence is 16 residues long. Germline V lookup: CDR1 LGHNA, CDR2 YNFKEQ. V shed 0 bases and J shed 5 bases, with 16 bases lying between them. This CDR3 is CASSQDPVGLVETQYF. CDR3 nucleotides: TGTGCCAGCAGCCAAGATCCGGTGGGTTTAGTGGAGACCCAGTACTTC.

This clonotype showed up many times. The chain employs TRBV7-9 and TRBJ2-5, with D possibly TRBD1 on 6 matching bases. Trimming left V 2 bases short and J 4 bases short, with 17 bases between. Germline V gene lookup returns CDR1 SEHNR and CDR2 FQNEAQ (reference sequence). The CDR3 spans 16 residues. CDR3 nucleotides: TGTGCCAGCAGCTTATGGGGCAGGGGCGGTGGAGAGACCCAGTACTTC. Its translation: CASSLWGRGGGETQYF.

On this clonotype: A much larger clonotype is one base distant, so this may be a read error. The rearrangement uses TRBV20-1 and TRBJ2-2; D is ambiguous. The CDR3 contains 13 residues. The germline gives CDR1 DFQATT, CDR2 SNEGSKA (reference sequence). V was clipped by 2 bases and J by 8 bases, with 12 bases between them. The CDR3: CSARSAEAGELFF. The DNA for the CDR3 is TGCAGTGCTAGATCTGCTGAGGCTGGGGAGCTGTTTTTT.

Ten or more counts support this clonotype. The rearrangement uses TRBV11-2 and TRBJ2-7, with D maybe TRBD2 (6 bases). Germline lookup yields CDR1 SGHAT and CDR2 FQNNGV. Trimming stripped 1 base from V and 2 bases from J, with 18 bases between. The CDR3 covers 17 residues. The CDR3 region is CASSLVSGPLATYEQYF. The CDR3 nucleotides read TGTGCCAGCAGCTTAGTTTCCGGGCCACTAGCTACCTACGAGCAGTACTTC.

This sequence joins TRBV29-1 and TRBJ1-1, with D perhaps TRBD1 (5 bases). The germline V gene encodes CDR1 SQVTM and CDR2 ANQGSEA. This CDR3 contains 11 residues. Between the trimmed V and J ends, which lost 7 bases and 6 bases, there was a span of 12 bases. The CDR3 region is CSGVRGPEAFF. The CDR3 DNA follows: TGCAGCGGGGTGAGGGGTCCTGAAGCTTTCTTT. The whole variable domain, filled in from reference TRBV29-1 and TRBJ1-1, reads SAVISQKPSRDICQRGTSLTIQCQVDSQVTMMFWYRQQPGQSLTLIATANQGSEATYESGFVIDKFPISRPNLTFSTLTVSNMSPEDSSIYLCSGVRGPEAFFGQGTRLTVV.

This clonotype appeared many times. The chain combines TRBV7-8 with TRBJ1-5; D ambiguous. Trimming stripped 1 base from V and 4 bases from J, with 14 bases between. CDR1 SGHVS and CDR2 FQNEAQ come from the germline V gene. This CDR3 has 16 residues. CDR3 nucleotide sequence: TGTGCCAGCAGCTTAGAGTACGAGGCACGGAATCAGCCCCAGCATTTT. Its protein is CASSLEYEARNQPQHF.

This clonotype appeared many times. The V gene is TRBV25-1, the J gene TRBJ1-1, with 7 bases matching TRBD1. CDR3 length: 15 amino acids. V gave up 5 bases and J gave up 5 bases; unmatched junction bases: 11. CDR1 is MGHDK and CDR2 is SYGVNS in the germline V gene. The CDR3 sequence is CASSFTGTVGTEAFF. CDR3 bases: TGTGCCAGCAGTTTCACCGGGACAGTGGGAACTGAAGCTTTCTTT.

The chain joins TRBV7-3 to TRBJ2-1; 7 bases match TRBD1. Trimming cost V 5 bases and J 9 bases; bases outside gene matches: 10. Germline values: CDR1 SGHTA, CDR2 FQGTGA. This CDR3 has 14 residues. DNA of the CDR3: TGTGCCAGCAGCCCCGAGGGGGCAGTTAGTGAGCAGTTCTTC. It yields the protein CASSPEGAVSEQFF.

The CDR3 here is CASSFYPQGSEQYF. In DNA, the CDR3 is TGTGCCAGCAGTTTTTACCCACAGGGAAGCGAGCAGTACTTC. V gene TRBV6-1 combines with J gene TRBJ2-7; D is possibly TRBD1 (6 bases). The germline CDR1 and CDR2 sequences are MNHNS and SASEGT. The CDR3 totals 14 residues. V dropped 5 bases and J dropped 6 bases, with 17 bases sitting between them.

The chain has TRBV7-9 and TRBJ2-7; D is unresolved. The CDR3 covers 14 residues. Looked up from germline, CDR1 is SEHNR and CDR2 is FQNEAQ (reference sequence). Trimming removed 4 bases from V and 1 base from J, with 11 bases in between. The CDR3 region is CASSWVLKSYEQYF. The CDR3 DNA is TGTGCCAGCAGCTGGGTACTTAAATCCTACGAGCAGTACTTC.

This clonotype has ten or more counts. This chain uses TRBV20-1 with TRBJ1-2, with 10 positions matching TRBD1. The CDR3 runs to 15 residues. The V gene end was trimmed by 5 bases and the J gene end by 2 bases; junction bases not matched to a gene: 8. CDR1 is DFQATT, CDR2 SNEGSKA, per germline (reference sequence). The CDR3 here is CSAGDRGTLNYGYTF. The CDR3 DNA reads as TGCAGTGCTGGGGACAGGGGAACTCTAAACTATGGCTACACCTTC.

This clonotype has just a few counts. The chain links TRBV28 to TRBJ1-5; TRBD1 is a possible D gene (5 bases). V lost 5 bases to trimming and J lost 2 bases, with 19 bases between them. Germline V gives CDR1 MDHEN, CDR2 SYDVKM. CDR3 length: 17 amino acids. CDR3 sequence reads: CASSPPHFRAGNQPQHF. CDR3 DNA: TGTGCCAGCAGTCCGCCTCACTTCAGGGCGGGCAATCAGCCCCAGCATTTT.

The V gene is TRBV20-1, the J gene TRBJ1-5, with unresolved D. Per the germline V gene, CDR1 is DFQATT and CDR2 is SNEGSKA (reference sequence). The CDR3 sequence is 16 residues long. V shed 6 bases and J shed 0 bases, with 18 bases lying between them. The CDR3 loop reads CSASRAGDYSNQPQHF. In nucleotides, the CDR3 is TGCAGTGCCAGCAGAGCAGGAGATTATAGCAATCAGCCCCAGCATTTT.

With regard to this clonotype: One end of the junction is discordant with germline, which a read error may explain. The genes are TRBV7-8 and TRBJ1-2; D not certain. Looked up from germline, CDR1 is SGHVS and CDR2 is FQNEAQ. The CDR3 is made up of 13 amino acids. The CDR3 loop reads CASSLTETNGCTF. The CDR3 DNA reads TGTGCCAGCAGCTTGACGGAAACGAATGGCTGCACCTTC.

This clonotype was found a few times. The chain employs TRBV7-2 and TRBJ2-7, with D maybe TRBD2 (5 bases). The germline V and J ends were trimmed by 1 base and 5 bases, with 9 bases remaining between them. Per germline, CDR1 SGHTA and CDR2 FQGNSA. This CDR3 has 13 amino acids. The CDR3 sequence: CASSLGHGDEQYF. CDR3 DNA sequence: TGTGCCAGCAGCTTAGGGCACGGGGACGAGCAGTACTTC. The whole variable domain, filled in from reference TRBV7-2 and TRBJ2-7, reads GAGVSQSPSNKVTEKGKDVELRCDPISGHTALYWYRQSLGQGLEFLIYFQGNSAPDKSGLPSDRFSAERTGGSVSTLTIQRTQQEDSAVYLCASSLGHGDEQYFGPGTRLTVT.

The V and J genes are TRBV19 and TRBJ1-1; D might be TRBD1 (5 bases). The germline CDR1 and CDR2 sequences are LNHDA and SQIVND (reference sequence). The CDR3 consists of 14 residues. V lost 4 bases to trimming and J lost 8 bases, with 17 bases between them. The CDR3 sequence is CASSRDEGKREAFF. In DNA, the CDR3 is TGTGCCAGTAGTAGGGACGAGGGCAAAAGAGAAGCTTTCTTT.

This clonotype was counted a single time. A junction boundary mismatches the germline segment, possibly from a read error. J is TRBJ2-2 and V is TRBV7-6, with D perhaps matching TRBD2 (6 bases). CDR1 and CDR2 (germline): SGHVS, FNYEAQ. This CDR3 region has 15 residues. CDR3 sequence reads: CASSWTGANTGELLF. CDR3 nucleotides: TGTGCCAGCAGCTGGACGGGAGCGAACACCGGGGAGCTACTTTTT.

This clonotype was recorded many times. The V call is TRBV29-1, the J call TRBJ2-6; D may correspond to TRBD1 or TRBD2 (5 bases each). There are 13 residues in the CDR3. Between the trimmed V and J ends, which lost 4 bases and 6 bases, there was a span of 10 bases. CDR1 and CDR2 from the germline V gene are SQVTM and ANQGSEA. The CDR3 loop reads CSVVGVEANVLTF. CDR3 bases: TGCAGCGTTGTGGGGGTTGAGGCCAACGTCCTGACTTTC.

This clonotype is a singleton in its sample. The CDR3 nucleotides are TGTGCCAGCTCCGATGAAACTGGGGCCAACGTCCTGACTTTC. Its protein product is CASSDETGANVLTF. V is TRBV2 and J is TRBJ2-6; D uncertain. CDR1 and CDR2 from the germline V gene are SNHLY and FYNNEI. This CDR3 contains 14 residues. V lost 8 bases and J lost 2, with 10 bases in between.

This clonotype was seen a single time. One end of the junction fails to match germline, which may point to a read error. The CDR3 DNA reads TGTACCAGCAGAGTCGACAGCGGTGAAAAACTGTTTTTT. This gives the protein CTSRVDSGEKLFF. The chain is built from TRBV2 and TRBJ1-4, with a tentative D call TRBD1 (5 bases). Looked up from germline, CDR1 is SNHLY and CDR2 is FYNNEI. This CDR3 region has 13 residues. Combining the CDR3 with reference TRBV2 and TRBJ1-4 gives the whole variable domain EPEVTQTPSHQVTQMGQEVILRCVPISNHLYFYWYRQILGQKVEFLVSFYNNEISEKSEIFDDQFSVERPDGSNFTLKIRSTKLEDSAMYFCTSRVDSGEKLFFGSGTQLSVL.

This clonotype appeared a few times. The chain recombines TRBV30 with TRBJ2-7; possibly TRBD1 or TRBD2 for D (5 bases each). V lost 3 bases to trimming and J lost 2 bases, with 11 bases between them. The length of the CDR3 is 13 residues. Germline V lookup: CDR1 GTSNPN, CDR2 SVGIG (reference sequence). The CDR3 sequence is CAWRGTGPYEQYF. The CDR3 region has the DNA TGTGCCTGGAGGGGGACGGGCCCCTACGAGCAGTACTTC.

This clonotype was seen more than once but under ten times. This chain links TRBV30 with TRBJ2-7; 9 bases map to TRBD1. Germline loops: CDR1 GTSNPN, CDR2 SVGIG (reference sequence). The CDR3 has 12 amino acids. The CDR3 DNA follows: TGTGCTTGGGGACAGGGCCACTACGAGCAGTACTTC. It translates to CAWGQGHYEQYF.

The V and J genes are TRBV5-8 and TRBJ1-2; no clear D gene. The CDR3 is 15 residues long. V lost 4 bases to trimming and J lost 0 bases, with 13 bases between them. CDR1 and CDR2 from the germline V gene are SGHTS and YDEGEE. The CDR3 DNA is TGTGCCAGCAGCCTCGGACTGGAGACTAACTATGGCTACACCTTC. Its protein product is CASSLGLETNYGYTF.

The chain links TRBV9 to TRBJ2-7; 9 bases fit TRBD1. Germline V gene data show CDR1 as SGDLS and CDR2 as YYNGEE. This CDR3 region has 14 residues. Trimming cost V 3 bases and J 3 bases; bases outside gene matches: 4. The CDR3 is CASSEQGAHYEQYF. CDR3 DNA sequence: TGTGCCAGCAGCGAACAGGGGGCCCACTACGAGCAGTACTTC.

The chain uses TRBV5-1 and TRBJ2-1; the D is unclear. The end of the DNA fits TRBJ2-7 better, so the J call may be wrong. Germline V gene sequence: CDR1 SGHRS, CDR2 YFSETQ. The CDR3 is 14 residues long. The DNA of the CDR3 is TGCGCCAGCAGCTCCCGGATCCAATACAATGAGCAGTACTTC. It specifies CASSSRIQYNEQYF.

This clonotype was observed at least ten times. Being one base from a much bigger clone, this may be a read error. J is TRBJ2-5 and V is TRBV2; the D gene is possibly TRBD2 (6 bases). CDR3 size: 14 residues. Germline-derived CDR1 and CDR2 are SNHLY and FYNNEI. Between the trimmed V and J ends, which lost 8 bases and 9 bases, there was a span of 22 bases. CDR3 DNA sequence: TGTGCCAGCTTTCGAGGAGGGCCGGGGGAGGCCCAGTACTTC. Its protein product is CASFRGGPGEAQYF.

V usage is TRBV25-1 and J usage is TRBJ1-2; D ambiguous. Germline values: CDR1 MGHDK, CDR2 SYGVNS. The CDR3 runs 12 residues. With 8 bases removed from V and 0 bases from J, the gap between germline ends came to 7 bases. The CDR3 region is CASAGANYGYTF. The CDR3 DNA sequence: TGTGCCAGCGCAGGAGCTAACTATGGCTACACCTTC.

This clonotype was seen ten or more times. The genes are TRBV12-3 or TRBV12-4 and TRBJ1-4, with TRBD1 matching 8 bases. Trimming cost V 5 bases and J 8 bases; bases outside gene matches: 10. CDR3 length: 15 residues. CDR3 sequence: CASSPQTGAGEKLFF. The CDR3 DNA is TGTGCCAGCAGTCCGCAGACAGGGGCTGGGGAAAAACTGTTTTTT.

This clonotype was seen many times. This chain uses TRBV28 with TRBJ2-5; no reliable D call. The germline V and J ends were trimmed by 6 bases and 11 bases, with 13 bases remaining between them. CDR3 size: 11 residues. Germline CDR1 is MDHEN and CDR2 is SYDVKM. The CDR3 loop is CASRRGRAQYF. The CDR3, as DNA: TGTGCCAGCAGACGAGGTCGGGCTCAGTACTTC.